Sequencing of this T cell receptor (beta chain) was carried out in a study of blood T cell repertoires in COVID-19. Study-wide background: Samples representing acute and convalescent COVID-19 were sourced from the United States, Italy and Spain.

The CDR3 spans 15 residues. In germline, CDR1 is SGHNT, CDR2 YYREEE (reference sequence). The V and J ends lost 1 base and 5 bases, in that order; junction bases with no gene match: 7. The protocol was immunoSEQ multiplex PCR, while the TCRdb copy is restricted to in-frame clones and leaves out a portion. The data contain roughly 400,000 clones, around 89% of them singletons. The TCR originated in a young man who had recovered from COVID-19. The V call is TRBV5-4, the J call TRBJ2-3, with TRBD1 matching over 7 bases. Specimen: PBMCs or T cells enriched from blood (not recorded which). The CDR3 sequence: CASSLQGVVLDTQYF. CDR3 coding DNA: TGTGCCAGCAGCTTGCAGGGGGTCGTTCTAGATACGCAGTATTTT.